The rows below give T cell receptor beta chains drawn from one sample of a study of lymphopenia after photon versus proton radiotherapy. The method was immunoSEQ multiplex PCR; TCRdb's version includes in-frame clones alone and lacks a portion of them. Of 75,000 to 95,000 clones listed, over 70% were seen once; the top ten hold roughly 1.4%. This specimen was peripheral blood, taken from a patient treated with proton-based radiotherapy. Every receptor here comes from a man aged 55 to 70 with pancreatic cancer. Each CDR3 is given with its conserved first and last residue. D genes are given only for firm matches.

v_call: TRBV21-1
d_call: NA
cdr3_aa: CASSKSGTVNTEAFF

v_call: TRBV2
d_call: NA
cdr3_aa: CASSERAANTGELFF

v_call: TRBV11-2
d_call: TRBD1
cdr3_aa: CASSRDRLGAFF

v_call: TRBV6-5
d_call: NA
cdr3_aa: CASSYSLGISTDTQYF

v_call: TRBV2
d_call: TRBD2
cdr3_aa: CASSVWLAGEAEQFF

v_call: TRBV5-1
d_call: TRBD2
cdr3_aa: CASSTGLAARLNTGELFF

v_call: TRBV30
d_call: TRBD2
cdr3_aa: CACAIRAGVVETQYF

v_call: TRBV11-2
d_call: NA
cdr3_aa: CASSLGPGEEYEQYF

v_call: TRBV5-1
d_call: NA
cdr3_aa: CASSSDFRRGIEDQPQHF

v_call: TRBV5-1
d_call: NA
cdr3_aa: CASSLDSSTQPQHF

v_call: TRBV7-2
d_call: TRBD2
cdr3_aa: CASSLQGGRSTDTQYF

v_call: TRBV4-2
d_call: TRBD2
cdr3_aa: CASSQGTSSPNEQYF

v_call: TRBV18
d_call: NA
cdr3_aa: CASSPMGSYNEQFF

v_call: TRBV4-2
d_call: NA
cdr3_aa: CASSQELYSYEQYF

v_call: TRBV11-3
d_call: NA
cdr3_aa: CASSLDGAGDSDGYTF

v_call: TRBV5-4
d_call: TRBD1
cdr3_aa: CASSDRGDSKNIQYF

v_call: TRBV5-4
d_call: NA
cdr3_aa: CASSSGAGDYNEQFF

v_call: TRBV25-1
d_call: NA
cdr3_aa: CASSDQPGMTGNEQFF

v_call: TRBV6-5
d_call: NA
cdr3_aa: CASRRQGGQETQYF

v_call: TRBV28
d_call: NA
cdr3_aa: CASSPGTVYNEQFF

v_call: TRBV28
d_call: TRBD1
cdr3_aa: CASRQTGSGNQPQHF

v_call: TRBV28
d_call: NA
cdr3_aa: CASSFRGSSEQYF

v_call: TRBV5-1
d_call: TRBD2
cdr3_aa: CASSLGPSGNNEQFF

v_call: TRBV14
d_call: TRBD2
cdr3_aa: CASSQVPAGGPFEQFF

v_call: TRBV5-5
d_call: NA
cdr3_aa: CASSLAGGPRGPQHF

v_call: TRBV28
d_call: NA
cdr3_aa: CASSPTSGFNYGYTF

v_call: TRBV11-3
d_call: NA
cdr3_aa: CASSLEALVTGELFF

v_call: TRBV28
d_call: TRBD1
cdr3_aa: CASSSPATGLGKTQYF

v_call: TRBV7-2
d_call: NA
cdr3_aa: CASSLDGRGELFF

v_call: TRBV7-2
d_call: NA
cdr3_aa: CASSLGTNQPQHF

v_call: TRBV7-2
d_call: NA
cdr3_aa: CASSLVASARGETQYF

v_call: TRBV28
d_call: TRBD2
cdr3_aa: CASRSGRTPENEQFF

v_call: TRBV28
d_call: TRBD2
cdr3_aa: CASYTWGSGGYEQYF

v_call: TRBV7-9
d_call: NA
cdr3_aa: CASSLSSNRTHYEQYF

v_call: TRBV4-1
d_call: TRBD2
cdr3_aa: CASSQLAGAPGDTQYF

v_call: TRBV14
d_call: TRBD2
cdr3_aa: CASSQSLASGTQQFF

v_call: TRBV5-5
d_call: TRBD1
cdr3_aa: CASIRQGAYEQYF

v_call: TRBV14
d_call: TRBD1
cdr3_aa: CASSHLGQNEQFF

v_call: TRBV19
d_call: NA
cdr3_aa: CASRYSNQPQHF

v_call: TRBV19
d_call: NA
cdr3_aa: CATATRRGGSYEQYF

v_call: TRBV18
d_call: NA
cdr3_aa: CASSPPGQEGLEQFF

v_call: TRBV15
d_call: NA
cdr3_aa: CATSRATATNEKLFF